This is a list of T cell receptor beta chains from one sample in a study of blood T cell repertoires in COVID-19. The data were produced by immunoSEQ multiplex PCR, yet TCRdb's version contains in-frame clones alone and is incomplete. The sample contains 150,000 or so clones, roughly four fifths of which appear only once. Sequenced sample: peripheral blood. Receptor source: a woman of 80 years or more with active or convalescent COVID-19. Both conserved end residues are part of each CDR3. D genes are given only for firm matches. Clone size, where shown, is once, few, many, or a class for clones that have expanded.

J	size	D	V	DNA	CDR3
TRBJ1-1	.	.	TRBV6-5	TGTGCCAGCACCCTTACACAGAACACTGAAGCTTTCTTT	CASTLTQNTEAFF
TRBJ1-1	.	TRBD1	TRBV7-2	TGTGCCAGCACCCCGTCACAGGGGGCCCACACTGAAGCTTTCTTT	CASTPSQGAHTEAFF
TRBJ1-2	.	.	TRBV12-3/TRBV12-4	TGTGCCAGCAGGTCGGAGGTTAGCTATGGCTACACCTTC	CASRSEVSYGYTF
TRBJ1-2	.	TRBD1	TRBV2	TGTGCCAGCAGTGACGGGTCGGGACAGACTAACTATGGCTACACCTTC	CASSDGSGQTNYGYTF
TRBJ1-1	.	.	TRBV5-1	TGCGCCAGCAGCTTGGGGGGACTAGGCACTGAAGCTTTCTTT	CASSLGGLGTEAFF
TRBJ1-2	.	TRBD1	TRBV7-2	TGTGCCAGCAGCTTAACTGGACAGGGGGTGTATGGCTACACCTTC	CASSLTGQGVYGYTF
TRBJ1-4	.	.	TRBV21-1	TGTGCCAGCAGCAATTACACAACTAATGAAAAACTGTTTTTT	CASSNYTTNEKLFF
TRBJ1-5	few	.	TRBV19	TGTGCCAGTAGTCCTGACATCAATCAGCCCCAGCATTTT	CASSPDINQPQHF
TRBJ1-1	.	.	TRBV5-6	TGTGCCAGCAGCTCGACAGGCAACACTGAAGCTTTCTTT	CASSSTGNTEAFF
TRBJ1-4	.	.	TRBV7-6	TGTGCCAGCAGCTCGGACAGTTCAACTAATGAAAAACTGTTTTTT	CASSSDSSTNEKLFF
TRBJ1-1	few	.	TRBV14	TGTGCCATAGAGGATCCCGAAGCTTTCTTT	CAIEDPEAFF
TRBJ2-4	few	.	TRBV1	TGCACCAGCAGCCAAGACCGGATCGCGGGGGGGCTTGGCAAAAACATTCAGTACTTC	CTSSQDRIAGGLGKNIQYF
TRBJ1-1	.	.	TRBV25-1	TGTGCCAGCAGAAGTAGAATGAACACTGAAGCTTTCTTT	CASRSRMNTEAFF
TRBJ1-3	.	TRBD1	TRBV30	TGTGCCTGGAGTGCTGGACAGGGGGCTCGTACCATATATTTT	CAWSAGQGARTIYF
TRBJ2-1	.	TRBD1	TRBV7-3	TGTGCCAGCAGCCTACAGACAGGGATGAAGTACAATGAGCAGTTCTTC	CASSLQTGMKYNEQFF
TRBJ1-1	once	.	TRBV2	TGTGCCAGCCAGACCGGACTCCTGAACACTGAAGCTTTCTTT	CASQTGLLNTEAFF
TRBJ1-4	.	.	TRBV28	TGTGCCAGCAGTTTAGGAATGAGGAAACTGTTTTTT	CASSLGMRKLFF
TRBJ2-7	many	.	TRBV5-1	TGCGCCAGCAGCTCTCGGGACTCCTACGAGCAGTACTTC	CASSSRDSYEQYF
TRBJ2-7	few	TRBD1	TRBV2	TGTGCCAGCAGTGCCGGGACAGGGGGCGTCGGGCAGTACTTC	CASSAGTGGVGQYF
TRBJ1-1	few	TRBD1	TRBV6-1	TGTGCCAGCAGTGAAGACAGGGGTTGGACTGAAGCTTTCTTT	CASSEDRGWTEAFF
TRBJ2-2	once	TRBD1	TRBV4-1	TGCGCCAGCAGCCAATTACTCTCGGGACAGGGTATTGTGCGTCCCGGGGAGCTGTTTTTT	CASSQLLSGQGIVRPGELFF
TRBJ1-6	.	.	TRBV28	TGTGCCAGCAGCCGATTTGGACAGCGTAATTCACCCCTCCACTTT	CASSRFGQRNSPLHF
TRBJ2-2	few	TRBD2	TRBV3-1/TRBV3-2	TGTGCCAGCAGCCCTACACTAGCGGGGGGTGGGACCGGGGAGCTGTTTTTT	CASSPTLAGGGTGELFF
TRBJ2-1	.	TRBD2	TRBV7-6	TGTGCCAGCAGCCCCTCGGGACTAGCGGGTGCCCACAATGAGCAGTTCTTC	CASSPSGLAGAHNEQFF
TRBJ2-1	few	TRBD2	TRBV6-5	TGTGCCAGCAGTTACGTTGCGGGGGGTTTCGATGAGCAGTTCTTC	CASSYVAGGFDEQFF
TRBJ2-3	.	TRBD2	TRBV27	TGTGCCAGCAGAGGCCTAGCGGGGGCCACAGATACGCAGTATTTT	CASRGLAGATDTQYF
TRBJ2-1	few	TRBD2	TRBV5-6	TGTGCCAGCAGCAGACTCCGCTGGAGCGGGGGGTCCTTTTCCAATGAGCAGTTCTTC	CASSRLRWSGGSFSNEQFF
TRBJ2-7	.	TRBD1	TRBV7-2	TGTGCCAGCAGAAAGGGACAGGGCTCCTACGAGCAGTACTTC	CASRKGQGSYEQYF
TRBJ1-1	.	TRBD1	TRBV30	TGTGCCTGGACGACAGGGGAGTGGAACACTGAAGCTTTCTTT	CAWTTGEWNTEAFF
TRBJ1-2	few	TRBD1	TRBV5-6	TGTGCCAGCAGCTTGTTGACAGGGGGAACTAACTATGGCTACACCTTC	CASSLLTGGTNYGYTF
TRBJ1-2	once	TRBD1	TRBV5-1	TGCGCCAGCAGCTCTGAGGGGGCGCGTTATGGCTACACCTTC	CASSSEGARYGYTF
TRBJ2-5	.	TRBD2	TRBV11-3	TGTGCCAGCAGCTTAGATGGGCGGGGGATACAAGAGACCCAGTACTTC	CASSLDGRGIQETQYF
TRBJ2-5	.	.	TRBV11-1	TGTGCCAGCAGTCACTACCCGAAAGAGACCCAGTACTTC	CASSHYPKETQYF
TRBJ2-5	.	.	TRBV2	TGTGCCAGCAGTGAATCCAGTCCGGAGACCCAGTACTTC	CASSESSPETQYF
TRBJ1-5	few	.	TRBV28	TGTGCCAGCAGTCGCGTGGGGCGCGGGGAGCCCCAGCATTTT	CASSRVGRGEPQHF
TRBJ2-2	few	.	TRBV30	TGTGCCTGGACATCAGGGGTATTGAACACCGGGGAGCTGTTTTTT	CAWTSGVLNTGELFF
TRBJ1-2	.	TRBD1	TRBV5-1	TGCGCCAGCAGCTTGGCAGGGACAGGGGACTATGGCTACACCTTC	CASSLAGTGDYGYTF
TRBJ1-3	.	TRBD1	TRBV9	TGTGCCAGCAGCGTAGGACAGGGAACTAGCTCTGGAAACACCATATATTTT	CASSVGQGTSSGNTIYF
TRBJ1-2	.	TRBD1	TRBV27	TGTGCCAGCAGGAAAGCCGGGACAGGGGATGGCTACACCTTC	CASRKAGTGDGYTF
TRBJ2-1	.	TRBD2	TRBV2	TGTGCCAGCAGGGGTAGCGGGTGGGAGCAGTTCTTC	CASRGSGWEQFF
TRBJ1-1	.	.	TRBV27	TGTGCCAGCAGTTTGGCCAGGTCGAACACTGAAGCTTTCTTT	CASSLARSNTEAFF
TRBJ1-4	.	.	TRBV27	TGTGCCAGCAGTTTAGGAGGGATTGGTGAAAAACTGTTTTTT	CASSLGGIGEKLFF
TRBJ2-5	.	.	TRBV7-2	TGTGCCAGCAGCTCCACTAGGGCCCTGGGAGAGACCCAGTACTTC	CASSSTRALGETQYF
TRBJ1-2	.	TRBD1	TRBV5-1	TGCGCCAGCAGCACGTACCCCGGGACAGGGGACGGCTACACCTTC	CASSTYPGTGDGYTF
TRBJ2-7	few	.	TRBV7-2	TGTGCCAGCAGCTTTAAGGGCCAGGGGCAGTACGAGCAGTACTTC	CASSFKGQGQYEQYF
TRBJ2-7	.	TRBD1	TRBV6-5	TGTGCCAGCAGTTACGTGGGACAGGGTTACGAGCAGTACTTC	CASSYVGQGYEQYF
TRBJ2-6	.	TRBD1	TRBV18	TGTGCCAGCTCACCTAGTTTCGGGACAGGGCTAGGCTCTGGGGCCAACGTCCTGACTTTC	CASSPSFGTGLGSGANVLTF
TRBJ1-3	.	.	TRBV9	TGTGCCAGCAGCGTAGGGCAGGGGAACCGAAACACCATATATTTT	CASSVGQGNRNTIYF
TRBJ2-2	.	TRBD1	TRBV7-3	TGTGCCAGCAGCTCGAACAGGGGTGGGACCGGGGAGCTGTTTTTT	CASSSNRGGTGELFF
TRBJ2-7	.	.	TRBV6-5	TGTGCCAGCACCGCCCCTGGACTGCCCGAGCAGTACTTC	CASTAPGLPEQYF
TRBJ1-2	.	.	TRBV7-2	TGTGCCAGCAGCATCCTCGGGGAGGAACGGGGCTACACCTTC	CASSILGEERGYTF
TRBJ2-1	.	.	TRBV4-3	TGCGCCAGCAGCCAAGAGGCCAGGGCCTCTGCGAGCTCCTACAATGAGCAGTTCTTC	CASSQEARASASSYNEQFF
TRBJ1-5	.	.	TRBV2	TGTGCCAGCAGGAACGACAAAACCTATCAGCCCCAGCATTTT	CASRNDKTYQPQHF
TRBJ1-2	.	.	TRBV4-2	TGTGCCAGCAGCCAAGAAATGGTTTCGGGCGGACTCTATGGCTACACCTTC	CASSQEMVSGGLYGYTF
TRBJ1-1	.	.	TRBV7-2	TGTGCCAGCAGCAAAGAGATTATGAACACTGAAGCTTTCTTT	CASSKEIMNTEAFF
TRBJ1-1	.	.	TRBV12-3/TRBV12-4	TGTGCCAGCAGTTTAGGGGGTCGGGGTGAAGCTTTCTTT	CASSLGGRGEAFF
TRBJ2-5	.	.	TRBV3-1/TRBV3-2	TGTGCCAGCAGCCAAGAAGACAGCCAAGAGACCCAGTACTTC	CASSQEDSQETQYF
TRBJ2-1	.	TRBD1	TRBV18	TGTGCCAGCTCACCCGGGACAGGGGTCCTGGGGGGTGAGCAGTTCTTC	CASSPGTGVLGGEQFF
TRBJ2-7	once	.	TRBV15	TGTGCCACCAGCAGAGATCGCCGAGACAGGCCCTACGAGCAGTACTTC	CATSRDRRDRPYEQYF
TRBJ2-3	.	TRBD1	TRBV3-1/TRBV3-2	TGTGCCAGCAGCCAAGATCTCGCAGGGGGCATAGATACGCAGTATTTT	CASSQDLAGGIDTQYF